This TCR beta chain was sequenced in a study of Graves' ophthalmopathy and Graves' hyperthyroidism. Study in general: Samples of peripheral blood were obtained at initial diagnosis, prior to treatment of any kind.

For repertoire sequencing, the TCR beta CDR3 regions were amplified from RNA transcripts. An opening RT-PCR round employed HTBI primers and preceded a second-round multiplex PCR. TCRdb analysed the multiplex PCR reads with MiXCR anew, one entry per CDR3 protein. This table has 740,000 or so distinct CDR3 sequences, 40% appearing once. The count of this clonotype is one. Its antigen is unknown. No conserved phenylalanine or tryptophan is present at the end of the CDR3, so a read error is the likely explanation. Study findings and constraints: Blood was where most expanded thyroid clonotypes above 0.001 frequency also turned up. With 70.59% sensitivity and about 72% specificity, the model predicted ophthalmopathy progression. The 13-signature model separated ophthalmopathy from stable hyperthyroidism at around 86% sensitivity and almost 83% specificity.

The CDR3 length is 16 residues. Trimming removed 0 bases from V and 3 bases from J, with 14 bases in between. Germline CDR1 and CDR2: LGHNA and YNFKEQ. The receptor was isolated from an adult man with Graves' ophthalmopathy. The chain links TRBV4-2 to TRBJ1-2; tentatively, D is TRBD1 (5 bases). Material for sequencing was peripheral blood. The CDR3 nucleotides are TGTGCCAGCAGCCAAGACTTCGGGACCTGGGACTATGGCTACACCCTC. This codes for CASSQDFGTWDYGYTL.